Each of the 31 T cell receptor beta chains below was sequenced from the same sample in a study of T-cell reconstitution after alpha-beta-depleted transplantation in children. The authors prepared the TCRbeta library with unique molecular identifiers. TCRdb re-derived calls from the PCR reads in MiXCR, one entry per CDR3 protein. The data contain 350,000 to 400,000 distinct CDR3 sequences, around 21% of them seen just once; the ten biggest clones take up 3% to 4%. This specimen consisted of PBMCs from the stem cell graft donor, obtained from the stem cell graft. The receptors were gathered from a human donor who donated a stem cell graft to a child with acute myeloid leukemia.

This clonotype has a handful of counts. The chain recombines TRBV27 with TRBJ1-1, with D hard to call. Germline V gene data show CDR1 as MNHEY and CDR2 as SMNVEV (reference sequence). This CDR3 has 13 residues. The V and J ends lost 3 bases and 0 bases respectively, with 5 bases between them. This CDR3 is CASSLMMNTEAFF. The CDR3, as DNA: TGTGCCAGCAGTTTGATGATGAACACTGAAGCTTTCTTT.

This clonotype was detected many times. V and J are TRBV25-1 and TRBJ2-7; maybe TRBD1 (5 bases). CDR3 length equals 13 residues. V was trimmed by 4 bases and J by 4 bases, leaving 11 bases between them. Germline CDR1 MGHDK, CDR2 SYGVNS. The CDR3 is CASSVRQGYEQYF. DNA for the CDR3: TGTGCCAGCAGTGTTCGCCAGGGTTACGAGCAGTACTTC.

The table lists this clonotype with many counts. This chain connects TRBV20-1 to TRBJ2-1; possibly TRBD2 for D (6 bases). Germline V lookup: CDR1 DFQATT, CDR2 SNEGSKA (reference sequence). With 2 bases removed from V and 0 bases from J, the gap between germline ends came to 14 bases. This CDR3 is built from 16 residues. CDR3 sequence reads: CSARIPRESSYNEQFF. Written as DNA, the CDR3 is TGCAGTGCTAGAATCCCTCGGGAGAGCTCCTACAATGAGCAGTTCTTC.

The chain joins TRBV14 to TRBJ1-4; possibly TRBD1 for D (5 bases). V dropped 1 base and J dropped 15 bases, with 18 bases sitting between them. The germline gives CDR1 SGHDN, CDR2 FVKESK. The CDR3 sequence is 14 residues long. The CDR3 is CASSQGGARARVFF. For the CDR3, the DNA is TGTGCCAGCAGCCAAGGTGGCGCCAGGGCAAGGGTGTTTTTT. The variable domain in full, with the rest retrieved from reference TRBV14 and TRBJ1-4, is EAGVTQFPSHSVIEKGQTVTLRCDPISGHDNLYWYRRVMGKEIKFLLHFVKESKQDESGMPNNRFLAERTGGTYSTLKVQPAELEDSGVYFCASSQGGARARVFFGSGTQLSVL.

This rearrangement joins TRBV3-1 to TRBJ1-5; no firm D call. CDR1 and CDR2 (germline): LGHDT, YNNKEL (reference sequence). The CDR3 length is 15 residues. Between the trimmed V and J ends, which lost 11 bases and 0 bases, there was a span of 17 bases. DNA of the CDR3: TGTGCCTGCTGCCGGGCGGCAGATAGCAATCAGCCCCAGCATTTT. It yields the protein CACCRAADSNQPQHF.

This clonotype occurred a few times. The V gene is TRBV7-2, the J gene TRBJ2-1; TRBD2 aligns across 15 bases. J was trimmed by 1 base and V by 4 bases; bases with no gene match: 17. CDR3 length: 22 residues. The germline CDR1 and CDR2 sequences are SGHTA and FQGNSA. CDR3 sequence reads: CASSCRGRRGTSGRLSYNEQFF. The CDR3 nucleotides are TGTGCCAGCAGCTGCCGAGGAAGGCGAGGGACTAGCGGGAGGTTATCCTACAATGAGCAGTTCTTC.

The chain couples TRBV6-2 or TRBV6-3 to TRBJ2-1; 8 bases are a match to TRBD2. The V and J ends lost 0 bases and 6 bases, in that order; junction bases with no gene match: 4. CDR1 and CDR2 (germline): MNHEY, SVGEGT. The CDR3 length is 15 residues. CDR3 amino acids: CASSYSLAGFNEQFF. In DNA form, the CDR3 reads TGTGCCAGCAGTTACTCCTTAGCGGGATTCAATGAGCAGTTCTTC.

The chain couples TRBV5-1 to TRBJ2-2, with D hard to call. V was cut by 4 bases and J by 2 bases, with 12 bases left in between. The CDR3 totals 15 residues. Germline loops: CDR1 SGHRS, CDR2 YFSETQ. CDR3 protein: CASSREGSNTGELFF. The CDR3 nucleotides read TGCGCCAGCAGCAGAGAAGGGTCAAACACCGGGGAGCTGTTTTTT.

The chain employs TRBV5-1 and TRBJ2-7; 15 positions match TRBD2. The V gene end was trimmed by 4 bases and the J gene end by 4 bases; junction bases not matched to a gene: 12. This CDR3 is 18 amino acids long. CDR1 SGHRS and CDR2 YFSETQ come from the germline V gene. The CDR3 here is CASSPLGTSGRKGYEQYF. CDR3 nucleotide sequence: TGCGCCAGCAGCCCACTCGGGACTAGCGGGAGGAAGGGGTACGAGCAGTACTTC.

This clonotype turned up a few times. The chain is built from TRBV20-1 and TRBJ2-7, with 11 bases identical to TRBD1. CDR1 DFQATT and CDR2 SNEGSKA come from the germline V gene (reference sequence). The CDR3 loop spans 16 amino acids. The ends lost 6 bases at V and 3 bases at J; junction bases unmatched: 13. DNA of the CDR3: TGCAGTGCCAAACAAAATCGCGGGACAGGGGGCTACGAGCAGTACTTC. Its translation: CSAKQNRGTGGYEQYF.

This chain connects TRBV12-3 or TRBV12-4 to TRBJ1-5; 8 bases line up with TRBD1. The V and J ends lost 2 bases and 0 bases, in that order; junction bases with no gene match: 6. This CDR3 is 17 amino acids long. The CDR3 DNA follows: TGTGCCAGCAGTTTAAATTCAGGGGGCTTTAGCAATCAGCCCCAGCATTTT. Translating gives CASSLNSGGFSNQPQHF.

The chain combines TRBV6-2 or TRBV6-3 with TRBJ2-4; 9 nucleotides match TRBD1. V lost 2 bases, J lost 0 bases, and 8 bases stayed unmatched. The germline V gene encodes CDR1 MNHEY and CDR2 SVGEGT. The CDR3 covers 18 residues. CDR3 region: CASSYGTGGGLAKNIQYF. The CDR3 DNA reads TGTGCCAGCAGTTACGGAACAGGGGGCGGTCTAGCCAAAAACATTCAGTACTTC.

The CDR3 is CASSRSRTGRNYGYTF. DNA of the CDR3: TGTGCCAGCAGCCGAAGCCGGACAGGGCGTAACTATGGCTACACCTTC. J is TRBJ1-2 and V is TRBV28; TRBD1 aligns across 8 bases. V was clipped by 6 bases and J by 1 base; unmatched bases: 10. Germline loops: CDR1 MDHEN, CDR2 SYDVKM. This CDR3 is 16 amino acids long.

The chain joins TRBV24-1 to TRBJ2-3, with 13 bases lining up with TRBD2. The germline V gene encodes CDR1 KGHDR and CDR2 SFDVKD. The CDR3 is made up of 14 amino acids. Trimming removed 9 bases from V and 4 bases from J; junction bases left unmatched: 3. CDR3 DNA sequence: TGTGCCACCGGACTAGCGGGAGACGCAGATACGCAGTATTTT. This codes for CATGLAGDADTQYF.

The chain combines TRBV7-6 with TRBJ2-1, with 11 bases aligning to TRBD2. The CDR3 consists of 17 residues. Germline assignment: CDR1 SGHVS and CDR2 FNYEAQ. Trimming at V came to 2 bases and at J to 4 bases, leaving 7 bases not matched to a gene. The CDR3 reads CASSLTTSSGRYNEQFF. The CDR3 coding sequence is TGTGCCAGCAGCTTAACCACTTCTAGCGGGAGGTACAATGAGCAGTTCTTC. The full variable domain, its missing parts supplied by reference TRBV7-6 and TRBJ2-1, is GAGVSQSPRYKVTKRGQDVALRCDPISGHVSLYWYRQALGQGPEFLTYFNYEAQQDKSGLPNDRFSAERPEGSISTLTIQRTEQRDSAMYRCASSLTTSSGRYNEQFFGPGTRLTVL.

In DNA, the CDR3 is TGTGCCAGCAGTGAAGGAGATCAGCCCCAGCATTTT. Protein product: CASSEGDQPQHF. The rearrangement uses TRBV6-1 and TRBJ1-5; D remains ambiguous. This CDR3 contains 12 residues. V shed 1 base and J shed 5 bases, with 3 bases lying between them. Germline CDR1 and CDR2: MNHNS and SASEGT.

This clonotype has at least ten counts. The chain has TRBV20-1 and TRBJ2-7, with D possibly matching TRBD1 (6 bases). Trimming removed 5 bases from V and 2 bases from J, with 13 bases in between. There are 13 residues in the CDR3. Germline CDR1 and CDR2: DFQATT and SNEGSKA (reference sequence). CDR3 in amino acids: CSAGTYFAYEQYF. In DNA, the CDR3 is TGCAGTGCTGGGACATATTTCGCCTACGAGCAGTACTTC.

The table lists this clonotype with a few counts. The V call is TRBV6-1, the J call TRBJ2-4; D gene unclear. The germline CDR1 and CDR2 sequences are MNHNS and SASEGT. The CDR3 contains 15 residues. Trimming took 5 bases from V and 0 from J, leaving 11 bases between them. The CDR3 nucleotides are TGTGCCAGCAGTCCGGGCACGCTAGCCAAAAACATTCAGTACTTC. The encoded protein is CASSPGTLAKNIQYF.

The V call is TRBV20-1, the J call TRBJ1-1, with 8 bases identical to TRBD1. Germline V gives CDR1 DFQATT, CDR2 SNEGSKA (reference sequence). V dropped 6 bases and J dropped 6; count of bases not matched to a gene: 9. CDR3 length equals 13 residues. The CDR3 region is CSAPRTGSSEAFF. The CDR3 DNA follows: TGCAGTGCCCCCCGGACAGGGTCTTCTGAAGCTTTCTTT.

Many counts were recorded for this clonotype. V gene TRBV4-1 combines with J gene TRBJ2-1; the match to TRBD1 covers 10 bases. V lost 5 bases, J lost 6 bases, and 7 bases stayed unmatched. Germline values: CDR1 MGHRA, CDR2 YSYEKL. The CDR3 runs to 15 residues. The DNA for the CDR3 is TGCGCCAGCAGCTCACCCGGGACAGGGGCCAATGAGCAGTTCTTC. Translated, it gives CASSSPGTGANEQFF.

This clonotype has a handful of counts. CDR3 region: CSAETLGESTDTQYF. DNA for the CDR3: TGCAGTGCGGAAACCTTGGGGGAAAGCACAGATACGCAGTATTTT. The genes are TRBV20-1 and TRBJ2-3; D is possibly TRBD1 or TRBD2 (5 bases each). The CDR3 totals 15 residues. V lost 6 bases, J lost 0 bases, and 16 bases lay in between. Per the germline V gene, CDR1 is DFQATT and CDR2 is SNEGSKA (reference sequence).

This chain links TRBV12-3 or TRBV12-4 with TRBJ2-7, with 9 bases identical to TRBD2. Trimming at V came to 5 bases and at J to 2 bases, leaving 4 bases not matched to a gene. The CDR3 totals 14 residues. CDR3 region: CASSGSGSPYEQYF. CDR3 sequence (DNA): TGTGCCAGCAGTGGTAGCGGGAGCCCCTACGAGCAGTACTTC.

The sample holds a few counts of this clonotype. This CDR3 is CSVRDRGQGTEAFF. The CDR3 DNA follows: TGCAGCGTCAGGGACAGGGGGCAGGGGACTGAAGCTTTCTTT. The J gene is TRBJ1-1, the V gene TRBV29-1, with 12 bases matching TRBD1. The CDR3 has 14 residues. The ends lost 6 bases at V and 5 bases at J; junction bases unmatched: 7. Per the germline V gene, CDR1 is SQVTM and CDR2 is ANQGSEA.

This clonotype occurred many times. The chain combines TRBV20-1 with TRBJ2-1, with 10 bases that match TRBD2. Germline trimming cut 3 bases from V and 8 bases from J; bases unmatched to any gene: 4. The CDR3 runs to 13 residues. Germline lookup yields CDR1 DFQATT and CDR2 SNEGSKA (reference sequence). This CDR3 is CSASLAGADEQFF. Written as DNA, the CDR3 is TGCAGTGCTAGTCTAGCGGGAGCCGATGAGCAGTTCTTC.

In this sample, this clonotype turned up a few times. V and J are TRBV5-1 and TRBJ2-1; 11 bases are shared with TRBD2. The CDR3 spans 14 residues. After removal of 6 bases from V and 6 bases from J, the junction contained 5 bases not matched to a gene. Germline V gene data show CDR1 as SGHRS and CDR2 as YFSETQ. The CDR3 is CASNMGLAVNEQFF. The CDR3 DNA reads as TGCGCCAGCAACATGGGACTAGCGGTCAATGAGCAGTTCTTC.

This clonotype appeared many times. The chain employs TRBV29-1 and TRBJ2-5; possibly TRBD1 for D (6 bases). Germline CDR1 SQVTM, CDR2 ANQGSEA. The CDR3 is made up of 12 amino acids. V was shortened by 8 bases and J by 1 base, with 11 bases between the two germline ends. The CDR3 spells CSFRGSQETQYF. In DNA, the CDR3 is TGCAGCTTTAGGGGGAGCCAAGAGACCCAGTACTTC.

This clonotype came up many times. J is TRBJ2-1 and V is TRBV7-9; D might be TRBD2 (5 bases). Germline lookup yields CDR1 SEHNR and CDR2 FQNEAQ (reference sequence). There are 16 residues in the CDR3. The ends were cut back, 6 bases at V and 5 bases at J, with 20 bases in the middle. The CDR3 sequence is CASSLVWSEADNEQFF. Here the CDR3 DNA reads TGTGCCAGCAGTCTAGTTTGGTCGGAAGCGGACAATGAGCAGTTCTTC.

The gene calls are TRBV6-2 or TRBV6-3 and TRBJ2-1; tentatively, D is TRBD2 (6 bases). CDR3 length: 16 amino acids. CDR1 and CDR2 (germline): MNHEY, SVGEGT. The germline V and J ends were trimmed by 7 bases and 9 bases, with 25 bases remaining between them. CDR3 sequence: CASTGVDGARAPEQFF. The CDR3 DNA is TGTGCCAGCACGGGGGTTGACGGGGCCCGGGCTCCTGAGCAGTTCTTC.

V usage is TRBV24-1 and J usage is TRBJ2-1; no firm D call. The V gene lost 0 bases and the J gene lost 5 bases, with 13 bases spanning the gap. Germline CDR1 KGHDR, CDR2 SFDVKD. CDR3 size: 16 residues. The CDR3 sequence: CATSDLQGPTHNEQFF. For the CDR3, the DNA is TGTGCCACCAGTGATTTGCAAGGGCCTACTCACAATGAGCAGTTCTTC.

This clonotype was observed at least ten times. The chain has TRBV18 and TRBJ2-1; D not certain. The germline V gene has CDR1 KGHSH and CDR2 LQKENI. The CDR3 sequence is 17 residues long. With 0 bases removed from V and 5 bases from J, the gap between germline ends came to 17 bases. For the CDR3, the DNA is TGTGCCAGCTCACCACCGATTATTCAGGTTCGTCACAATGAGCAGTTCTTC. It yields the protein CASSPPIIQVRHNEQFF.

The CDR3 bases are TGTGCCAGCAGTCTAGGGCGGGAGGAGAGGTACGAGCAGTACTTC. This translates into CASSLGREERYEQYF. This rearrangement joins TRBV7-2 to TRBJ2-7, with TRBD2 identical over 8 bases. The CDR3 has 15 amino acids. Germline CDR1 and CDR2: SGHTA and FQGNSA. V lost 6 bases, J lost 4 bases, and 11 bases stayed unmatched.